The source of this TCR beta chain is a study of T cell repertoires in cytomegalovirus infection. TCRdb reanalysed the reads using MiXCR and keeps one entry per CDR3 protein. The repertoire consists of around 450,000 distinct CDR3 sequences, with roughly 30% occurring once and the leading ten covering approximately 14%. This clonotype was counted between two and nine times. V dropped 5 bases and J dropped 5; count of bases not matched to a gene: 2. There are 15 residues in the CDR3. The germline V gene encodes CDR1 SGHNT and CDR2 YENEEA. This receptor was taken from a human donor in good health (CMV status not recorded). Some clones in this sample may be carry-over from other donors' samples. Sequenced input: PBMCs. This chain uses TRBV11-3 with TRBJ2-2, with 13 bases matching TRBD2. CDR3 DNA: TGTGCCAGCAGCCCGACTAGCGGGGGGACCGGGGAGCTGTTTTTT. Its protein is CASSPTSGGTGELFF.